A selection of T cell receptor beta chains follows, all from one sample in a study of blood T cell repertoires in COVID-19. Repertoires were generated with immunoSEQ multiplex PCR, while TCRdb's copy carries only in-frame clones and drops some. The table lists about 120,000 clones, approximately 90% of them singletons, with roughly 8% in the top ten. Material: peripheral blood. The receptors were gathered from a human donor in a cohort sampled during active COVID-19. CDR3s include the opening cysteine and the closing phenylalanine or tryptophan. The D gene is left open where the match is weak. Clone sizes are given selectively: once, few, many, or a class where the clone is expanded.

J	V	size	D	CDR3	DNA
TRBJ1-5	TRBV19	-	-	CASSPQAQGHQPQHF	TGTGCCAGTAGTCCCCAGGCTCAGGGGCATCAGCCCCAGCATTTT
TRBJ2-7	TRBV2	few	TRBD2	CASSVLAGLWQYF	TGTGCCAGCAGTGTTTTAGCGGGATTGTGGCAGTACTTC
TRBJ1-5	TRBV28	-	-	CASSLVGGSNQPQHF	TGTGCCAGCAGTTTAGTGGGGGGAAGCAATCAGCCCCAGCATTTT
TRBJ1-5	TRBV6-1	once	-	CASSEGAGVSNQPQHF	TGTGCCAGCAGTGAAGGGGCCGGGGTTAGCAATCAGCCCCAGCATTTT
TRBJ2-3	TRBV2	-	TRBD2	CARTSGSTDTQYF	TGTGCCAGAACTAGCGGAAGCACAGATACGCAGTATTTT
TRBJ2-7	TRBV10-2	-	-	CASHSSKQGNLGYEQYF	TGCGCCAGCCACTCCTCTAAGCAGGGTAACTTAGGCTACGAGCAGTACTTC
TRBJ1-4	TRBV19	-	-	CASSMGRGNEKLFF	TGTGCCAGTAGTATGGGGAGGGGGAATGAAAAACTGTTTTTT
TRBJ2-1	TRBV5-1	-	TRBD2	CASSFQATSGIDEQFF	TGCGCCAGCAGCTTCCAAGCGACTAGCGGGATAGATGAGCAGTTCTTC
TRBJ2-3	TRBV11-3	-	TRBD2	CASSLPLGLAVGTDTQYF	TGTGCCAGCAGCCTACCCCTCGGACTAGCTGTGGGGACAGATACGCAGTATTTT
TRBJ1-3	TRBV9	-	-	CASSVATVGAGAGNTIYF	TGTGCCAGCAGCGTAGCTACAGTTGGGGCAGGCGCTGGAAACACCATATATTTT
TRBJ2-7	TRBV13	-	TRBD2	CASSLSSTSWGGEQYF	TGTGCCAGCAGCTTAAGTTCTACTAGCTGGGGAGGGGAGCAGTACTTC
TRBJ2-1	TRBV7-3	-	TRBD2	CASSLMGHGSSGGNEQFF	TGTGCCAGCAGCTTAATGGGTCATGGGTCTAGCGGGGGCAATGAGCAGTTCTTC
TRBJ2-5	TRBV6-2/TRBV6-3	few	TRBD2	CASSGTSGTYQETQYF	TGTGCCAGCAGTGGGACTAGCGGGACGTACCAAGAGACCCAGTACTTC
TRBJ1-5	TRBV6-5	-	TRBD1	CASRGTGTGNQPQHF	TGTGCCAGCAGGGGCACAGGGACAGGCAATCAGCCCCAGCATTTT
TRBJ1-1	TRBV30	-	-	CAWSVLRQGNEAFF	TGTGCCTGGAGTGTACTCCGTCAGGGGAATGAAGCTTTCTTT
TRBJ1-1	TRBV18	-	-	CASIGEGRKNTEAFF	TGTGCCAGCATAGGGGAGGGTCGCAAGAACACTGAAGCTTTCTTT
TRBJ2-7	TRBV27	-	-	CASSSKAPGTYEQYF	TGTGCCAGCAGTTCGAAAGCCCCGGGAACCTACGAGCAGTACTTC
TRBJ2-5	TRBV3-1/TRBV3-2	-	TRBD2	CASSQGDTSGRSEETQYF	TGTGCCAGCAGCCAAGGGGATACTAGCGGGAGGTCGGAAGAGACCCAGTACTTC
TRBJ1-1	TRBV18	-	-	CASSWTENTEAFF	TGTGCCAGCTCCTGGACAGAGAACACTGAAGCTTTCTTT
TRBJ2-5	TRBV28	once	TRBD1	CASRKWGQGKTETQYF	TGTGCCAGCAGGAAATGGGGACAGGGGAAAACAGAGACCCAGTACTTC
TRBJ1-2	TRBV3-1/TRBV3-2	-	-	CASSPRMIQTNYGYTF	TGTGCCAGCAGCCCCAGGATGATACAAACTAACTATGGCTACACCTTC
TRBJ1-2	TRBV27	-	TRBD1	CASSFPPSQGDGYTF	TGTGCCAGCAGTTTTCCGCCGTCACAGGGGGATGGCTACACCTTC
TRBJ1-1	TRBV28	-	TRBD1	CASSPRTGTNTEAFF	TGTGCCAGCAGTCCCCGGACAGGGACGAACACTGAAGCTTTCTTT
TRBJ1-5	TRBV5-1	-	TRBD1	CASSMTGGSNQPQHF	TGCGCCAGCAGCATGACAGGGGGAAGCAATCAGCCCCAGCATTTT
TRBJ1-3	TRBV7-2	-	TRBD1	CASSPRGSGGNTIYF	TGTGCCAGCAGCCCCAGGGGGTCAGGTGGAAACACCATATATTTT
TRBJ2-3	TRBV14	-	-	CASSRRASERDTQYF	TGTGCCAGCAGCCGTCGGGCTAGCGAAAGGGATACGCAGTATTTT
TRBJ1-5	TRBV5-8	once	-	CASSLQFAIGDTQPQHF	TGTGCCAGCAGCTTGCAGTTTGCCATTGGGGACACTCAGCCCCAGCATTTT
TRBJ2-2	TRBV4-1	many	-	CASSQGAFGLARTGELFF	TGCGCCAGCAGCCAAGGCGCTTTTGGTCTAGCGCGCACCGGGGAGCTGTTTTTT
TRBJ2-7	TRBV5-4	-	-	CASSLGQNYEQYF	TGTGCCAGCAGCTTGGGACAGAACTACGAGCAGTACTTC
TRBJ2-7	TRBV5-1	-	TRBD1	CASSPDRLSSYEQYF	TGCGCCAGCAGCCCGGACAGGTTAAGCTCCTACGAGCAGTACTTC
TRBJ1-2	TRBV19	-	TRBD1	CASSLPGTGKFYGYTF	TGTGCCAGTAGTCTACCCGGGACAGGGAAGTTCTATGGCTACACCTTC
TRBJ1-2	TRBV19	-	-	CASSPRVNYGYTF	TGTGCCAGTAGTCCTAGAGTCAACTATGGCTACACCTTC
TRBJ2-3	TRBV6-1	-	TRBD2	CASSEMRGSTDTQYF	TGTGCCAGCAGTGAAATGCGGGGGAGCACAGATACGCAGTATTTT